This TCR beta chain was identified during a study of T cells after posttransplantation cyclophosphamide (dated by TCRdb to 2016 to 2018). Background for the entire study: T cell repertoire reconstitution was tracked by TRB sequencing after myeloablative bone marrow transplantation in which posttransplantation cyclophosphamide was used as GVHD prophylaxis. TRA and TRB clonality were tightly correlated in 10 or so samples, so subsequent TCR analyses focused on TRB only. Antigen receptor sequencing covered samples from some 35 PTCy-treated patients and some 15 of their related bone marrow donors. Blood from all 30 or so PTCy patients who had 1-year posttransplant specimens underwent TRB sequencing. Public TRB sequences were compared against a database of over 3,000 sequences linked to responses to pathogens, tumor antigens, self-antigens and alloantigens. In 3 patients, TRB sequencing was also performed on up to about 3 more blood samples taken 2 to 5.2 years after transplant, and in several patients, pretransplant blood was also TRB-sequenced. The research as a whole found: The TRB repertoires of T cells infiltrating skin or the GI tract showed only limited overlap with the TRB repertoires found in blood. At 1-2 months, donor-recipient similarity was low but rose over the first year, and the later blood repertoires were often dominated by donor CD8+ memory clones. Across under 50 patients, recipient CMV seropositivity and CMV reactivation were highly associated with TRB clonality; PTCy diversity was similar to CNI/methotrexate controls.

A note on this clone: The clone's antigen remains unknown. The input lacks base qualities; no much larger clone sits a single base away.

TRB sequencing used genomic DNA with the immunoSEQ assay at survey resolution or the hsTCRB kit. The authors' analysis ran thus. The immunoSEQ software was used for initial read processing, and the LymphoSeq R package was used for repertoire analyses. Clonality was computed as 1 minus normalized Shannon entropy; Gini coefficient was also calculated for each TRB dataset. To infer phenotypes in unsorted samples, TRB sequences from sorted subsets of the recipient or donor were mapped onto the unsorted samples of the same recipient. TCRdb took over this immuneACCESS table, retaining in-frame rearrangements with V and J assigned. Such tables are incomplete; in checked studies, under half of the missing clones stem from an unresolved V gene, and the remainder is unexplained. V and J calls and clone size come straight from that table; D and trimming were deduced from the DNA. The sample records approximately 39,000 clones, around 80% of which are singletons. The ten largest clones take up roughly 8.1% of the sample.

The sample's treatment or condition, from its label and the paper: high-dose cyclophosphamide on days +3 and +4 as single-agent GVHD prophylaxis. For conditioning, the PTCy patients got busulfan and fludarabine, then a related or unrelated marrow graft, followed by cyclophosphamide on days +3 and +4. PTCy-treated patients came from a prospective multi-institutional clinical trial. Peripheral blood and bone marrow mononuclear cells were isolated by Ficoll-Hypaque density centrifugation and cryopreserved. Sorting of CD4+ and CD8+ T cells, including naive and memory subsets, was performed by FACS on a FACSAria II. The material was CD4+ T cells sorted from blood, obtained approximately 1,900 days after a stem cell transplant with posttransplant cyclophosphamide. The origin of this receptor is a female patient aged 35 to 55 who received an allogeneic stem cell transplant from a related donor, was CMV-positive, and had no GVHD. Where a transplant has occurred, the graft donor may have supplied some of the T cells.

The CDR3 corresponds to CASSVSPGTNYEQYF. The DNA reads TGTGCCAGCAGCGTGTCCCCAGGGACAAACTACGAGCAGTACTTC. Recombination joined TRBV9 with TRBJ2-7; the D segment could be TRBD1, given 6 matching bases. Including the terminal cysteine and phenylalanine, the CDR3 comprises 15 residues. CDR3 DNA only is kept here, 45 bases in frame from base 1. Sequences SGDLS (CDR1) and YYNGEE (CDR2) are obtained from the germline V gene. V drops 2 bases and J drops 3 bases, leaving 15 bases in between.